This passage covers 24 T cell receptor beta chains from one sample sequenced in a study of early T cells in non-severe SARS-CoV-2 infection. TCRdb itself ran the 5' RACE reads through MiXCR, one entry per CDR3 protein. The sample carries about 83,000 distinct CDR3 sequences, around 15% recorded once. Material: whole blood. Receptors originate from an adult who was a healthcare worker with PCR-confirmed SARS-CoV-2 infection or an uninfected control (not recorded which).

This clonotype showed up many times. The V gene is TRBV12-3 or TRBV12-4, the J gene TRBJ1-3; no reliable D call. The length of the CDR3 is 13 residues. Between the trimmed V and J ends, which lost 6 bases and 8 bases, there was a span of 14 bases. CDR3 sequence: CASSRLVGDTIYF. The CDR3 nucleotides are TGTGCCAGCAGCCGGCTTGTTGGCGACACCATATATTTT.

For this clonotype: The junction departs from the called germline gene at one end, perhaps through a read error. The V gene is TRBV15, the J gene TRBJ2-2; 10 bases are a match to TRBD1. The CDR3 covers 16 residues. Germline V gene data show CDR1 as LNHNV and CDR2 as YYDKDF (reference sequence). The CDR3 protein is CVTSKDRGLSTGELFF. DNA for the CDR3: TGTGTCACCAGCAAGGACAGGGGGTTGTCCACCGGGGAGCTGTTTTTT.

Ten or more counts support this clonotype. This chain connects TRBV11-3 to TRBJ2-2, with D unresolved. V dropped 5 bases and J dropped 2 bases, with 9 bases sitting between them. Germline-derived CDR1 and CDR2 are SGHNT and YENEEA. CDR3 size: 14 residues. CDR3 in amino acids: CASSAGRNTGELFF. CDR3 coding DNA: TGTGCCAGCAGCGCTGGTAGAAACACCGGGGAGCTGTTTTTT.

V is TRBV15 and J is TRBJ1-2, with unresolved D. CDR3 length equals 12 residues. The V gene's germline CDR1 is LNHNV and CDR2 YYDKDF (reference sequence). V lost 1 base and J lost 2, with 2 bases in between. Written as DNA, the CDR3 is TGTGCCACCAGCAGAGCCAACTATGGCTACACCTTC. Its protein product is CATSRANYGYTF.

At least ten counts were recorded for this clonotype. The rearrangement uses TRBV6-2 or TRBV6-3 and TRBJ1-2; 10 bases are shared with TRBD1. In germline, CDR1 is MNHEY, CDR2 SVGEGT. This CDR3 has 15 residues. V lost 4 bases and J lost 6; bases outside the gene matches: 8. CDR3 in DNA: TGTGCCAGCAGTTTGACAGGGGGCTCTCCAAATGGCTACACCTTC. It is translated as CASSLTGGSPNGYTF.

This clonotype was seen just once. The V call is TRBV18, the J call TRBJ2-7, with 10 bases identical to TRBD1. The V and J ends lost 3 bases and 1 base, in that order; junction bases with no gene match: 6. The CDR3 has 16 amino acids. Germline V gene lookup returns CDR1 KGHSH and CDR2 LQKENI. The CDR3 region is CASSPSGTGASYEQYF. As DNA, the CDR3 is TGTGCCAGCTCACCGAGCGGGACAGGGGCATCCTACGAGCAGTACTTC.

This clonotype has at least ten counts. The DNA for the CDR3 is TGCAGTGCTATACTAGCGGGGGGGAGGAATGAGCAGTTCTTC. Translated: CSAILAGGRNEQFF. The V and J genes are TRBV20-1 and TRBJ2-1; 13 bases map to TRBD2. The length of the CDR3 is 14 residues. With V trimmed by 4 bases and J by 7 bases, 4 bases remained unmatched. Germline CDR1 DFQATT, CDR2 SNEGSKA (reference sequence).

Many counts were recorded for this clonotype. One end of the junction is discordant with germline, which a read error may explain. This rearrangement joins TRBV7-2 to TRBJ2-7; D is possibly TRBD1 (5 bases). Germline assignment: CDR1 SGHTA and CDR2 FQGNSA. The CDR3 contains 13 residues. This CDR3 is CASSLRGSFEQYF. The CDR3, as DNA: TGTGCCAGCAGCCTAAGGGGTTCCTTCGAGCAGTACTTC. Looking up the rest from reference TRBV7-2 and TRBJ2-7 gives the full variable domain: GAGVSQSPSNKVTEKGKDVELRCDPISGHTALYWYRQSLGQGLEFLIYFQGNSAPDKSGLPSDRFSAERTGGSVSTLTIQRTQQEDSAVYLCASSLRGSFEQYFGPGTRLTVT.

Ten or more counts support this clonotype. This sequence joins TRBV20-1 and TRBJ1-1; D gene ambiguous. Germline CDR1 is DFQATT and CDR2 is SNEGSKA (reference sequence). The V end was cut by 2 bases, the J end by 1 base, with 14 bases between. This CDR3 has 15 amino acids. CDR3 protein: CSARRGRYENTEAFF. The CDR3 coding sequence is TGCAGTGCTAGACGAGGACGGTATGAGAACACTGAAGCTTTCTTT.

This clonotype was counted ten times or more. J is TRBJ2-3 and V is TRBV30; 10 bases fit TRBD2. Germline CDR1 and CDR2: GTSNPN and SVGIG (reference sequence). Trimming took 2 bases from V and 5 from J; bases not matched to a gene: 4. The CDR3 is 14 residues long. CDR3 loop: CAWSRAGGRDTQYF. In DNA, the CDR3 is TGTGCCTGGAGTAGAGCGGGGGGGAGAGATACGCAGTATTTT.

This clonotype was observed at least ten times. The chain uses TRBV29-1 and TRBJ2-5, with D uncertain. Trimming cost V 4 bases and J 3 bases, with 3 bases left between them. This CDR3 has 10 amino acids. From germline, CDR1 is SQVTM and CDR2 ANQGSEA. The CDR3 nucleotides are TGCAGCGTTGCAGAAGAGACCCAGTACTTC. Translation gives CSVAEETQYF.

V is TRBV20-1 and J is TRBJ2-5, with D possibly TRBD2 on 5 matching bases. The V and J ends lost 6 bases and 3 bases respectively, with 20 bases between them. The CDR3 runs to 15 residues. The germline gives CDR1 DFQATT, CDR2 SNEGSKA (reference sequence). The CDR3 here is CSANSWDGREETQYF. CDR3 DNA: TGCAGTGCCAACTCCTGGGATGGGCGGGAAGAGACCCAGTACTTC.

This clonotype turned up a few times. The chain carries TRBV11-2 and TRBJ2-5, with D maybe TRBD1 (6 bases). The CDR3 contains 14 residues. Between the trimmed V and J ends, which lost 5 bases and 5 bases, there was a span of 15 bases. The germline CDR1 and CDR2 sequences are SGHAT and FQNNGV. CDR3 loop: CASSPFQGMETQYF. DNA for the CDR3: TGTGCCAGCAGCCCATTCCAGGGGATGGAGACCCAGTACTTC.

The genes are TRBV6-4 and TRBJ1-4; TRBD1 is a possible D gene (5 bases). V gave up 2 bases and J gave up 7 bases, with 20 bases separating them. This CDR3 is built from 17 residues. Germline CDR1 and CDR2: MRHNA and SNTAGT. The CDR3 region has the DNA TGTGCCAGCAGTGACCTGTCGAAGGAGGGGCGCGTTGAAAAACTGTTTTTT. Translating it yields CASSDLSKEGRVEKLFF.

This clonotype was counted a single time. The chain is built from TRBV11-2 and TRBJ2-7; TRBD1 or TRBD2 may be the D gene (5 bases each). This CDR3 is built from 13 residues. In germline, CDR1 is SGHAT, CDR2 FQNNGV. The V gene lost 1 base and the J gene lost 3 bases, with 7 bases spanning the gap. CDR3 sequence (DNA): TGTGCCAGCAGCTTAGTGAGGGGCTACGAGCAGTACTTC. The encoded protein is CASSLVRGYEQYF.

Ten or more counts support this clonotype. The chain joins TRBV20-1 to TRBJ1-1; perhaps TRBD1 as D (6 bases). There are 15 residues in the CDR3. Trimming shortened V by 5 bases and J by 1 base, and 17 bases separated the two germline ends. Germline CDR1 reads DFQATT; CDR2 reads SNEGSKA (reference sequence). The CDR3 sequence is CSARPGGAQNTEAFF. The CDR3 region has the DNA TGCAGTGCTCGCCCCGGGGGGGCGCAGAACACTGAAGCTTTCTTT.

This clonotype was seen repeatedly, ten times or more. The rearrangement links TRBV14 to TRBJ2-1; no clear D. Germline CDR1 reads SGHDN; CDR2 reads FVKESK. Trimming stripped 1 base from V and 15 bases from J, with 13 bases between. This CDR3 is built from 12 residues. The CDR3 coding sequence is TGTGCCAGCAGCCAAGCTTGGGCAGAGTGGTTCTTC. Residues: CASSQAWAEWFF.

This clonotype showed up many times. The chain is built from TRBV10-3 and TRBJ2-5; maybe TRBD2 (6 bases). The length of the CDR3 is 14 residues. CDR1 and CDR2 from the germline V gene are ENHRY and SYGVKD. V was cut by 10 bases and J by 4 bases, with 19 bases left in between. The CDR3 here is CASTPRGGVETQYF. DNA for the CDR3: TGTGCCAGCACTCCCCGGGGCGGGGTAGAGACCCAGTACTTC.

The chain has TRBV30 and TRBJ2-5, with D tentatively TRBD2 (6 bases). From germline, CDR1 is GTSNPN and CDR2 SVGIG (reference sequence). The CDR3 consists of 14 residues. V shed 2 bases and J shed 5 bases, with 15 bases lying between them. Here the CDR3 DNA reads TGTGCCTGGAGTCAGGGAAAAGGGAGGGAGACCCAGTACTTC. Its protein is CAWSQGKGRETQYF. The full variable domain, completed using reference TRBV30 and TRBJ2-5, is SQTIHQWPATLVQPVGSPLSLECTVEGTSNPNLYWYRQAAGRGLQLLFYSVGIGQISSEVPQNLSASRPQDRQFILSSKKLLLSDSGFYLCAWSQGKGRETQYFGPGTRLLVL.

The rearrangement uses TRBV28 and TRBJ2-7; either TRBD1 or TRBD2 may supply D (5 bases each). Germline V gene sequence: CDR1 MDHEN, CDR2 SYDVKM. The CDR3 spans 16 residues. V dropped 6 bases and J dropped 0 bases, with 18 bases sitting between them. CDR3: CASSTRKGPVSYEQYF. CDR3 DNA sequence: TGTGCCAGCAGCACCCGAAAGGGACCGGTCTCCTACGAGCAGTACTTC.

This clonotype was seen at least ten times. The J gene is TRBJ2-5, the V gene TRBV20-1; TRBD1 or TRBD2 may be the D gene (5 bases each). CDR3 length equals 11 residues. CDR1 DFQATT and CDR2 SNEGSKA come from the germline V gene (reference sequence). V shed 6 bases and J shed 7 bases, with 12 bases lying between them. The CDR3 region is CSAPGPGTQYF. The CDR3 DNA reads TGCAGTGCCCCGGGGCCGGGGACCCAGTACTTC.

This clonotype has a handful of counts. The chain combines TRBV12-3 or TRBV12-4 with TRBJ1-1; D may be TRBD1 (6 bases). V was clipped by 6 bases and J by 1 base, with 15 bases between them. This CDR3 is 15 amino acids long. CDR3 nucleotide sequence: TGTGCCAGCAGAGCTTGGACAGCCCAGAACACTGAAGCTTTCTTT. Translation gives CASRAWTAQNTEAFF.

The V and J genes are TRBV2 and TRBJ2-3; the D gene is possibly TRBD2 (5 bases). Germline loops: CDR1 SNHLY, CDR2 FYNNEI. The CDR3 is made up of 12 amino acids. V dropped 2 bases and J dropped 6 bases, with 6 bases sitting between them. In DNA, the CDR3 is TGTGCCAGCAGTGAAACGGGGGATACGCAGTATTTT. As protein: CASSETGDTQYF.

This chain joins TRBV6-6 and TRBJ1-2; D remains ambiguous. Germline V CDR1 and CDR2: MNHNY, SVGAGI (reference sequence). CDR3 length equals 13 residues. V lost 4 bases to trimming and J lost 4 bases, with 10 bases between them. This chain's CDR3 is CASSLPGSYGYTF. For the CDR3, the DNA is TGTGCCAGCAGTTTACCGGGAAGCTATGGCTACACCTTC.